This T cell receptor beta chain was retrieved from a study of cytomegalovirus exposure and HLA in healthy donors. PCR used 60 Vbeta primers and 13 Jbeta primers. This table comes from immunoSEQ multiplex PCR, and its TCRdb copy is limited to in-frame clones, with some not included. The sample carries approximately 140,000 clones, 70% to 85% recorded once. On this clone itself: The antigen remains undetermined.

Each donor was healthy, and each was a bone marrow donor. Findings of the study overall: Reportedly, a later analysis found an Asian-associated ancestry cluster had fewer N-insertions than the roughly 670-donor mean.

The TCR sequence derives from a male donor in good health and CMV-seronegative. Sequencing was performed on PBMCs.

CDR3 sequence reads: CASSIADTQYF. The CDR3 DNA sequence: TGTGCCAGTAGTATAGCGGATACGCAGTATTTT. The V gene is TRBV19, the J gene TRBJ2-3; D is uncertain. This CDR3 is built from 11 residues. Germline values: CDR1 LNHDA, CDR2 SQIVND (reference sequence). With 1 base removed from V and 6 bases from J, the gap between germline ends came to 2 bases.